The T cell receptor (beta chain) described here comes from a study of cytomegalovirus exposure and HLA in healthy donors. Study observations and caveats: According to a later analysis, donors in an Asian-associated ancestry cluster reportedly had fewer N-insertions than the approximately 670-donor mean. It was in a later analysis that TCR association rates were seen to vary by HLA locus, highest for DRB1 and lowest for HLA-C.

PCR used 60 Vbeta primers and 13 Jbeta primers. TCRdb's table, derived via immunoSEQ multiplex PCR, lists solely in-frame clones and lacks some. The table records 100,000 or so clones, 75% of them present only once. Germline V gene data show CDR1 as MDHEN and CDR2 as SYDVKM. V lost 6 bases, J lost 15 bases, and 17 bases lay in between. The CDR3 is made up of 12 amino acids. A note on this clone: Its cognate antigen is unknown.

This sequence was found in a middle-aged man in good health and CMV-seronegative. Source material: PBMCs. The rearrangement links TRBV28 to TRBJ2-2, with D tentatively TRBD1 (7 bases). The CDR3 DNA follows: TGTGCCAGCAGGTCCGGAGGGGGCGATTTGTTTTTT. Translation gives CASRSGGGDLFF.